One and the same sample provided the 9 T cell receptor beta chains below, sequenced in a study of T cell responses to AZD1222 COVID-19 vaccine. Produced via immunoSEQ multiplex PCR; TCRdb's table is partial and in-frame only. The profile shows about 150,000 clones, roughly 91% of them singletons. Sequencing was performed on peripheral blood, taken on day 0 of AZD1222 vaccination. These receptors came from an adult in good health.

The CDR3 nucleotides are TGCGCCAGCAAAGGTGGCGGCACTGAAGCTTTCTTT. It specifies CASKGGGTEAFF. The chain links TRBV5-1 to TRBJ1-1; D is unresolved. CDR1 and CDR2 (germline): SGHRS, YFSETQ. CDR3 size: 12 residues. V was trimmed by 6 bases and J by 4 bases, leaving 10 bases between them.

The sample holds a few counts of this clone. As DNA, the CDR3 is TGTGCCAGCAGCCGCTTAGGGGACAGCTCCTACGAGCAGTACTTC. The encoded protein is CASSRLGDSSYEQYF. The chain combines TRBV7-9 with TRBJ2-7; the match to TRBD1 covers 7 bases. The CDR3 has 15 residues. CDR1 SEHNR and CDR2 FQNEAQ come from the germline V gene (reference sequence). V was pared by 5 bases and J by 0 bases, with 7 bases of the junction left unmatched. The full variable domain, with the rest looked up from reference TRBV7-9 and TRBJ2-7, is DTGVSQNPRHKITKRGQNVTFRCDPISEHNRLYWYRQTLGQGPEFLTYFQNEAQLEKSRLLSDRFSAERPKGSFSTLEIQRTEQGDSAMYLCASSRLGDSSYEQYFGPGTRLTVT.

The chain recombines TRBV19 with TRBJ1-3; D remains ambiguous. The V end lost 8 bases, the J end lost 0 bases, and 8 bases lay between the germline ends. The CDR3 extends over 13 amino acids. Per the germline V gene, CDR1 is LNHDA and CDR2 is SQIVND (reference sequence). CDR3 protein: CASSTDSGNTIYF. In nucleotides, the CDR3 is TGTGCCAGTTCGACGGACTCTGGAAACACCATATATTTT.

The chain uses TRBV5-8 and TRBJ2-3; unclear D gene. Trimming stripped 1 base from V and 9 bases from J, with 9 bases between. The CDR3 runs 12 residues. CDR1 and CDR2 (germline): SGHTS, YDEGEE. Written as DNA, the CDR3 is TGTGCCAGCAGCTTGTATCTGGGAACGCAGTATTTT. It specifies CASSLYLGTQYF.

The chain has TRBV25-1 and TRBJ2-5, with 11 bases lining up with TRBD2. The CDR3 covers 14 residues. The V gene's germline CDR1 is MGHDK and CDR2 SYGVNS. Trimming at V came to 8 bases and at J to 2 bases, leaving 4 bases not matched to a gene. The CDR3 DNA is TGTGCCAGCGTCACTAGCGGGGGACAAGAGACCCAGTACTTC. This encodes CASVTSGGQETQYF.

This chain links TRBV2 with TRBJ1-6; TRBD1 aligns across 8 bases. CDR3 size: 13 residues. Germline CDR1 and CDR2: SNHLY and FYNNEI. Trimming removed 3 bases from V and 10 bases from J; junction bases left unmatched: 2. The CDR3 DNA sequence: TGTGCCAGCAGTGAGGCAGGGGGCTCACCCCTCCACTTT. Translation gives CASSEAGGSPLHF.

For this clone: Other DNA variants within this sample encode the same CDR3. The chain recombines TRBV9 with TRBJ2-7; 9 bases fit TRBD2. The CDR3 covers 15 residues. Germline lookup yields CDR1 SGDLS and CDR2 YYNGEE. Trimming cost V 0 bases and J 3 bases; bases outside gene matches: 4. The CDR3 DNA reads TGTGCCAGCAGCGTAGGGCGGGGGGGGCTCTACGAGCAGTACTTC. Its translation: CASSVGRGGLYEQYF. Using reference TRBV9 and TRBJ2-7 for the parts outside the CDR3, the full variable domain is DSGVTQTPKHLITATGQRVTLRCSPRSGDLSVYWYQQSLDQGLQFLIQYYNGEERAKGNILERFSAQQFPDLHSELNLSSLELGDSALYFCASSVGRGGLYEQYFGPGTRLTVT.

The rearrangement joins TRBV4-2 to TRBJ2-7; 9 nucleotides agree with TRBD1. This CDR3 region has 16 residues. In germline, CDR1 is LGHNA, CDR2 YNFKEQ. Unmatched junction bases numbered 8, after V lost 0 bases and J lost 5 bases. CDR3 sequence: CASSQDPGTGSNEQYF. The DNA of the CDR3 is TGTGCCAGCAGCCAAGATCCCGGGACAGGGTCGAACGAGCAGTACTTC.

The J gene is TRBJ2-2, the V gene TRBV7-3, with 8 bases identical to TRBD2. The CDR3 sequence is 18 residues long. From germline, CDR1 is SGHTA and CDR2 FQGTGA. The V and J ends lost 1 base and 6 bases, in that order; junction bases with no gene match: 13. The CDR3 bases are TGTGCCAGCAGCTTAATGGGGGTAGCGGGGAACCTCTCCGGGGAGCTGTTTTTT. This sequence encodes CASSLMGVAGNLSGELFF.